These 5 T cell receptor beta chains share one sample of origin, sequenced in a study of T-cell memory formation after mild COVID-19. TCRdb independently ran MiXCR on the 5' RACE reads; one entry per CDR3 protein. The sample has about 470,000 distinct CDR3 sequences, roughly 18% seen once. Source material: PBMCs or a T cell subset sorted from them (not recorded which). Every receptor here comes from an adult woman who had mild COVID-19 (a few samples of this study predate the infection). Cell type and time point are not known.

The chain has TRBV12-3 or TRBV12-4 and TRBJ1-1; possible D gene TRBD1, 5 bases. With 2 bases removed from V and 6 bases from J, the gap between germline ends came to 13 bases. The CDR3 loop spans 14 amino acids. The CDR3 nucleotides read TGTGCCAGCAGTTTAAGGGAGGGAGGGGCTGAAGCTTTCTTT. Encoded protein: CASSLREGGAEAFF.

This clonotype was observed many times. The chain couples TRBV7-8 to TRBJ1-2; weak D call: TRBD1 (5 bases). The ends were cut back, 1 base at V and 7 bases at J, with 16 bases in the middle. Germline CDR1 and CDR2: SGHVS and FQNEAQ. This CDR3 contains 15 residues. The DNA of the CDR3 is TGTGCCAGCAGCTTAGGAGCGTCCGGGGGAGGTGGCTACACCTTC. Protein sequence: CASSLGASGGGGYTF.

V gene TRBV24-1 combines with J gene TRBJ2-1; no definite D call. The V and J ends lost 3 bases and 7 bases respectively, with 12 bases between them. Germline-derived CDR1 and CDR2 are KGHDR and SFDVKD. The CDR3 loop spans 14 amino acids. CDR3 residues: CATSDQDVQNEQFF. CDR3 nucleotide sequence: TGTGCCACCAGTGATCAGGACGTACAGAATGAGCAGTTCTTC.

This clonotype has just a few counts. The chain uses TRBV5-1 and TRBJ2-1; tentative D call: TRBD1 (5 bases). The CDR3 length is 14 residues. Trimming shortened V by 0 bases and J by 4 bases, and 8 bases separated the two germline ends. Looked up from germline, CDR1 is SGHRS and CDR2 is YFSETQ. The CDR3 DNA sequence: TGCGCCAGCAGCTTGGATCAGGGTTACAATGAGCAGTTCTTC. Its translation: CASSLDQGYNEQFF.

This clonotype has just a few counts. The V gene is TRBV5-5, the J gene TRBJ2-6, with TRBD1 identical over 11 bases. Trimming cost V 4 bases and J 3 bases; bases outside gene matches: 9. The CDR3 extends over 18 amino acids. Germline V gene sequence: CDR1 SGHKS, CDR2 YYEKEE (reference sequence). CDR3 loop: CASSPGRTGGYGANVLTF. The CDR3 DNA reads TGTGCCAGCAGCCCGGGCAGGACAGGGGGCTATGGGGCCAACGTCCTGACTTTC.